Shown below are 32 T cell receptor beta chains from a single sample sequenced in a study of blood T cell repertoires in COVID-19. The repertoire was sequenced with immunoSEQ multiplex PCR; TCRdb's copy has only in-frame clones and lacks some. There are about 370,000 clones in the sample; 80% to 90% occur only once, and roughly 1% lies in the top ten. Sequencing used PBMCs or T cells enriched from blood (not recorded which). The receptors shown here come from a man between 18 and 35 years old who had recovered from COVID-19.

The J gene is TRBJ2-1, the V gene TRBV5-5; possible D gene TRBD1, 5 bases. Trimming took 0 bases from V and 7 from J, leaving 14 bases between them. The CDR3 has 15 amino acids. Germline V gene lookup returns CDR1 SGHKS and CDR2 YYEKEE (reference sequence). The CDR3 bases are TGTGCCAGCAGCTTGGCAGGGATGTTGTTGAATGAGCAGTTCTTC. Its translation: CASSLAGMLLNEQFF.

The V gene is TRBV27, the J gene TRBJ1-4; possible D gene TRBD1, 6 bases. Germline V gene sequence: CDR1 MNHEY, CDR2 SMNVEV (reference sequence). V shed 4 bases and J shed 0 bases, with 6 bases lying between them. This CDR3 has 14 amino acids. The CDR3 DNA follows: TGTGCCAGCAGTTGGACAGCAACTAATGAAAAACTGTTTTTT. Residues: CASSWTATNEKLFF.

CDR3 sequence (DNA): TGTGCCATCAGTGATGGGACTAGGTCCTACGAGCAGTACTTC. Translated: CAISDGTRSYEQYF. J is TRBJ2-7 and V is TRBV10-3; the match to TRBD2 covers 8 bases. This CDR3 spans 14 amino acids. V was pared by 3 bases and J by 1 base, with 2 bases of the junction left unmatched. Germline V gene sequence: CDR1 ENHRY, CDR2 SYGVKD.

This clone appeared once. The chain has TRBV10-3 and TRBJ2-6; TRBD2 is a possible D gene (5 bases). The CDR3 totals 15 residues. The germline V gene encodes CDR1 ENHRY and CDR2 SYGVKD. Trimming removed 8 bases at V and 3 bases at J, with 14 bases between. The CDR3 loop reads CAIGLVAFGANVLTF. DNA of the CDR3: TGTGCCATCGGACTGGTTGCGTTTGGGGCCAACGTCCTGACTTTC.

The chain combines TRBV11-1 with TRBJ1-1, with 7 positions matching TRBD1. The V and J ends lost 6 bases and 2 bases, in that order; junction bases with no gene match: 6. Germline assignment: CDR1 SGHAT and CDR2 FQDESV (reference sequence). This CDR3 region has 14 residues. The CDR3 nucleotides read TGTGCCAGCAGTTTGAGGGACAGTAACACTGAAGCTTTCTTT. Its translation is CASSLRDSNTEAFF.

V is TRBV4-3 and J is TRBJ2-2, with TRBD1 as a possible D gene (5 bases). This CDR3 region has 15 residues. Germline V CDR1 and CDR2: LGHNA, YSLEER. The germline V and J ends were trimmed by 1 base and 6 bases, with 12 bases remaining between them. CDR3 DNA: TGCGCCAGCAGCCAAGCTTTTGCCAGGGCCGGGGAGCTGTTTTTT. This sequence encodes CASSQAFARAGELFF.

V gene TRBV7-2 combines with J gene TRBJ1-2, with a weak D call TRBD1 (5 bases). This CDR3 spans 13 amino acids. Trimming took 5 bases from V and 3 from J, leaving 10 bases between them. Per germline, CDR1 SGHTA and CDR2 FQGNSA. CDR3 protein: CASSAGRDYGYTF. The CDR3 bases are TGTGCCAGCAGCGCGGGACGGGACTATGGCTACACCTTC.

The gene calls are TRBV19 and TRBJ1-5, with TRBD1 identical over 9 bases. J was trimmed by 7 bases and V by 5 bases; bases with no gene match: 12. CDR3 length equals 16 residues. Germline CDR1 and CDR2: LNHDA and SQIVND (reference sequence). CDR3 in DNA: TGTGCCAGTAGTTTTCCTCCGGGACAGGGTGGACAGCCCCAGCATTTT. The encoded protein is CASSFPPGQGGQPQHF.

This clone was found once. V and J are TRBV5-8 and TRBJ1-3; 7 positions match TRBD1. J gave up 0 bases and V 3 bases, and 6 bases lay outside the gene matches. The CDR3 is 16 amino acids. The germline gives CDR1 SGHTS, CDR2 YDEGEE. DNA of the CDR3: TGTGCCAGCAGCTCACCCCGGGACAGCTCTGGAAACACCATATATTTT. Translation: CASSSPRDSSGNTIYF.

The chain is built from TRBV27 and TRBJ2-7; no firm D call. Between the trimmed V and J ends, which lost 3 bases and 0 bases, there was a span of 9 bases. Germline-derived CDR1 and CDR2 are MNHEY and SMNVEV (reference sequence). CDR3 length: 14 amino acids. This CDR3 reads CASSFSVSSYEQYF. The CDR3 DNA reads TGTGCCAGCAGTTTTTCGGTGAGCTCCTACGAGCAGTACTTC.

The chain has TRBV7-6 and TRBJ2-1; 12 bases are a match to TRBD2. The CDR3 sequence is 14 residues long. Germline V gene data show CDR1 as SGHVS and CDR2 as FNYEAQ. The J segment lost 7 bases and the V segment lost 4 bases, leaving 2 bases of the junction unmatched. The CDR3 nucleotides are TGTGCCAGCAGCTCCGGGACTAGCGGGAATGAGCAGTTCTTC. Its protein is CASSSGTSGNEQFF.

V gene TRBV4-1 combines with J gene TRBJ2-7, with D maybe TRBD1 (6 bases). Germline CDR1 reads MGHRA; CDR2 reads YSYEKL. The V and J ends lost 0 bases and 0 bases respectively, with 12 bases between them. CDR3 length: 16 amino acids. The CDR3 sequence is CASSQDRDTHSYEQYF. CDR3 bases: TGCGCCAGCAGCCAAGATCGGGACACCCACTCCTACGAGCAGTACTTC.

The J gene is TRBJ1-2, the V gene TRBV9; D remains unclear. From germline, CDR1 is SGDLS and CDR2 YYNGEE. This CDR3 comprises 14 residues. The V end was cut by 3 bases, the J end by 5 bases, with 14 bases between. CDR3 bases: TGTGCCAGCAGCGACCCATTTGCCACTTATGGCTACACCTTC. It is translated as CASSDPFATYGYTF.

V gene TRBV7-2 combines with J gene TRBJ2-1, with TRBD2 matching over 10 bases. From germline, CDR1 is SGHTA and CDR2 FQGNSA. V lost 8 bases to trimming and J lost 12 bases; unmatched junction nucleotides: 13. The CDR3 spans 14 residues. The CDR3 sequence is CASAGLAESPGQFF. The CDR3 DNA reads TGTGCCAGCGCCGGACTAGCGGAATCCCCTGGGCAGTTCTTC.

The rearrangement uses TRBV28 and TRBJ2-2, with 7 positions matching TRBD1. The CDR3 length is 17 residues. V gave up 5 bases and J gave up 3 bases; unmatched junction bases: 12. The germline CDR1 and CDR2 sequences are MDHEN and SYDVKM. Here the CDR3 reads CASSPRTGLGHTGELFF. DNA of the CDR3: TGTGCCAGCAGTCCGCGGACAGGCCTCGGTCACACCGGGGAGCTGTTTTTT.

CDR3 in amino acids: CASTPGGRNNSPLHF. The CDR3 region has the DNA TGTGCCAGCACCCCAGGGGGTAGGAATAATTCACCCCTCCACTTT. The rearrangement links TRBV27 to TRBJ1-6; 7 bases are a match to TRBD1. The ends lost 7 bases at V and 5 bases at J; junction bases unmatched: 8. CDR1 is MNHEY and CDR2 is SMNVEV in the germline V gene (reference sequence). This CDR3 spans 15 amino acids.

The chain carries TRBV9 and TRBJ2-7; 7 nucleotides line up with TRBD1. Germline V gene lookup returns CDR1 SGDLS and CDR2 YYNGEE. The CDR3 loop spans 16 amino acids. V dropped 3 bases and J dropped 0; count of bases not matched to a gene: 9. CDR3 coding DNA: TGTGCCAGCAGCGAAGGGACAGCACTATTCTCCTACGAGCAGTACTTC. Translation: CASSEGTALFSYEQYF.

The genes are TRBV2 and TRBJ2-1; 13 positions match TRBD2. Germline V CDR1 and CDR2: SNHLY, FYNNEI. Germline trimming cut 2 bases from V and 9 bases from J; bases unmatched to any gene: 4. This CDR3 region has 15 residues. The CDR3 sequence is CASSETSGGAGEQFF. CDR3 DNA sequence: TGTGCCAGCAGTGAAACTAGCGGGGGGGCCGGTGAGCAGTTCTTC.

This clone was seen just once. The CDR3, as DNA: TGTGCCAGCAGCGACTTAAACTATGGCTACACCTTC. Translated: CASSDLNYGYTF. V and J are TRBV6-5 and TRBJ1-2, with D unresolved. The germline V gene encodes CDR1 MNHEY and CDR2 SVGAGI. The V end lost 6 bases, the J end lost 2 bases, and 7 bases lay between the germline ends. The CDR3 length is 12 residues.

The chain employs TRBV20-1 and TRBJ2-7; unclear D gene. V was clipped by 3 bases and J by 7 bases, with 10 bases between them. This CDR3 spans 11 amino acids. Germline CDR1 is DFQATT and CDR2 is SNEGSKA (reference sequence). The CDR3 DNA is TGCAGTGCTAGTGTCGGAGAGGAGCAGTACTTC. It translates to CSASVGEEQYF.

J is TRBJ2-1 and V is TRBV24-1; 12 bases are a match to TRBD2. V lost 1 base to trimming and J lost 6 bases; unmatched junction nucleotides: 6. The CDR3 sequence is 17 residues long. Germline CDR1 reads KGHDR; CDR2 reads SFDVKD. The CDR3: CATSDFPSSGRANEQFF. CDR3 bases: TGTGCCACCAGTGATTTCCCCTCTAGCGGGAGGGCCAATGAGCAGTTCTTC.

The CDR3 reads CATSSEANEQFF. CDR3 in DNA: TGTGCCACCAGCAGCGAGGCCAATGAGCAGTTCTTC. The J gene is TRBJ2-1, the V gene TRBV24-1; D unclear. This CDR3 contains 12 residues. Trimming cost V 7 bases and J 6 bases, with 9 bases left between them. The germline V gene encodes CDR1 KGHDR and CDR2 SFDVKD.

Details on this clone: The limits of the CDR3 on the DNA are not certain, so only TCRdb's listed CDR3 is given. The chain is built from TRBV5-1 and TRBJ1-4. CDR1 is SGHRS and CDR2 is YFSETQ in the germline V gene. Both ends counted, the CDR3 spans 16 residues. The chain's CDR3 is CASGFGPGSTNEKLFF.

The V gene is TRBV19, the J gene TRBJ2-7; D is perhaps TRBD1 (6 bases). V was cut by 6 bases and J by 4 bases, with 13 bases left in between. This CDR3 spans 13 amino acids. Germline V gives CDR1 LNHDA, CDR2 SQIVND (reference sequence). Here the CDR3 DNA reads TGTGCCAGTAGCCCGGGACAAAGGTACGAGCAGTACTTC. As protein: CASSPGQRYEQYF.

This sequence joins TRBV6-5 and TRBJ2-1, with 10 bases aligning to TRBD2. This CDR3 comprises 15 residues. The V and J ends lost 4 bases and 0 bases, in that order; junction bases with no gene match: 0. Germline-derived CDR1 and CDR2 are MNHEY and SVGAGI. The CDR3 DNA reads TGTGCCAGCAGTTCTAGCGGGGGCTCCTACAATGAGCAGTTCTTC. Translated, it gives CASSSSGGSYNEQFF.

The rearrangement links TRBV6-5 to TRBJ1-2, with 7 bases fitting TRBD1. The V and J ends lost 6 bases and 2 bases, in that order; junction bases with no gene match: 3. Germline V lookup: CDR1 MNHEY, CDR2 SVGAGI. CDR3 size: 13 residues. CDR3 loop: CASREGQNYGYTF. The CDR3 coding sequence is TGTGCCAGCAGGGAGGGACAGAACTATGGCTACACCTTC.

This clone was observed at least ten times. Here the CDR3 reads CSVEEGFNTEAFF. Written as DNA, the CDR3 is TGCAGCGTTGAGGAGGGCTTCAACACTGAAGCTTTCTTT. The chain employs TRBV29-1 and TRBJ1-1; D remains unclear. This CDR3 contains 13 residues. The ends were cut back, 3 bases at V and 2 bases at J, with 10 bases in the middle. Germline V CDR1 and CDR2: SQVTM, ANQGSEA.

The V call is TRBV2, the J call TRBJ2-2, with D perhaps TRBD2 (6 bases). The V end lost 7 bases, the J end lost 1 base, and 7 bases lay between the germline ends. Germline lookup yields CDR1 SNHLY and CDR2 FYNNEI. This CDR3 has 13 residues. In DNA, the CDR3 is TGTGCCAGCAAGCGGGTGAACACCGGGGAGCTGTTTTTT. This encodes CASKRVNTGELFF.

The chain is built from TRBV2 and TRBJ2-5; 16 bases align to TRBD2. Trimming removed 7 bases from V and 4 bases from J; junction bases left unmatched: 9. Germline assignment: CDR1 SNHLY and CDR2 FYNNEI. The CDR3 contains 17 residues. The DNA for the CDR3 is TGTGCCAGCACTGGGGGGACTAGCGGGAGGGCCGGAGAGACCCAGTACTTC. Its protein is CASTGGTSGRAGETQYF.

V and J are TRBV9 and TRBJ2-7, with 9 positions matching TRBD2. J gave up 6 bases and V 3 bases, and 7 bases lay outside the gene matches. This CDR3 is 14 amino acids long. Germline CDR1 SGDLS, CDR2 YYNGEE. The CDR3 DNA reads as TGTGCCAGCAGCGCTAGCGGGGAGGTGGGCGAGCAGTACTTC. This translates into CASSASGEVGEQYF.

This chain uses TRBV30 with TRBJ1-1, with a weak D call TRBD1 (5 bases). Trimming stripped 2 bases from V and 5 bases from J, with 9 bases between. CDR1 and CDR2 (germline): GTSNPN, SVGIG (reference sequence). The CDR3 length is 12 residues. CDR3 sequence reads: CAWSSGWTEAFF. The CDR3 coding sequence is TGTGCCTGGAGTTCAGGGTGGACTGAAGCTTTCTTT. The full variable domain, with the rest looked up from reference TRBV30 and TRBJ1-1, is SQTIHQWPATLVQPVGSPLSLECTVEGTSNPNLYWYRQAAGRGLQLLFYSVGIGQISSEVPQNLSASRPQDRQFILSSKKLLLSDSGFYLCAWSSGWTEAFFGQGTRLTVV.

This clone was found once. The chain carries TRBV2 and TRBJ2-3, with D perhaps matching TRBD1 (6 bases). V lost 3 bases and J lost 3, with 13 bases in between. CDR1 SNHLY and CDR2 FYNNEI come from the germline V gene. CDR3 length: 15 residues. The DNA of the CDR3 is TGTGCCAGCAGTGACCGCGGACAGACTACAGATACGCAGTATTTT. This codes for CASSDRGQTTDTQYF.